Presented here are 14 T cell receptor beta chains from one specimen sequenced in a study of T cells in tumors after PD-1 blockade. The assay was immunoSEQ multiplex PCR, and TCRdb's table has in-frame clones only and misses some. The table includes 2,000 to 3,000 clones, roughly 78% detected once. The sample's time point: first of two post-therapy site-matched biopsies about 2 months apart. Sample: tumor tissue, taken after anti-PD-1 treatment. The receptors originated from a human donor with basal cell carcinoma.

This clone was detected once. An end of the junction differs from the germline gene, which may be a read error. This sequence joins TRBV12-3 or TRBV12-4 and TRBJ2-1; D is undetermined. The CDR3 runs to 12 residues. The CDR3 is CASRLEENEQFF. The DNA for the CDR3 is TGTGCCAGCAGATTAGAGGAAAATGAGCAGTTCTTC.

To note about this clone: Other DNA sequences of this sample code for an identical CDR3. The CDR3 DNA reads as TGTGCCACCAGCAGAGGGGCCCTGGTCTCTGGGGCCAACGTCCTGACTTTC. Protein product: CATSRGALVSGANVLTF. The J gene is TRBJ2-6, the V gene TRBV15; D is ambiguous. CDR1 LNHNV and CDR2 YYDKDF come from the germline V gene (reference sequence). CDR3 length: 17 amino acids. Trimming pared 1 base from V and 0 bases from J, leaving 10 bases between. Full variable domain (remainder filled in from reference TRBV15 and TRBJ2-6): DAMVIQNPRYQVTQFGKPVTLSCSQTLNHNVMYWYQQKSSQAPKLLFHYYDKDFNNEADTPDNFQSRRPNTSFCFLDIRSPGLGDTAMYLCATSRGALVSGANVLTFGAGSRLTVL.

V usage is TRBV28 and J usage is TRBJ1-5; D is undetermined. The CDR3 covers 13 residues. Trimming shortened V by 8 bases and J by 5 bases, and 13 bases separated the two germline ends. Germline CDR1 and CDR2: MDHEN and SYDVKM. The CDR3 DNA is TGTGCCAGCGGAGACCCCGGGCATCAGCCCCAGCATTTT. Translating it yields CASGDPGHQPQHF.

This clone has a handful of counts. The CDR3 is CASRGTGQGYEQYF. The CDR3 region has the DNA TGTGCCAGCCGAGGGACGGGACAGGGCTACGAGCAGTACTTC. This chain links TRBV6-5 with TRBJ2-7, with TRBD1 identical over 9 bases. The CDR3 loop spans 14 amino acids. V shed 8 bases, J shed 3 bases, and the junction held 8 bases outside the gene matches. CDR1 and CDR2 (germline): MNHEY, SVGAGI.

The rearrangement links TRBV18 to TRBJ2-7; TRBD2 might be the D (5 bases). CDR1 KGHSH and CDR2 LQKENI come from the germline V gene. Trimming left V 1 base short and J 4 bases short, with 8 bases between. This CDR3 region has 13 residues. CDR3 bases: TGTGCCAGCTCACCACTTGCGGGTTACGAGCAGTACTTC. It translates to CASSPLAGYEQYF. Variable domain in full (rest from reference TRBV18 and TRBJ2-7): NAGVMQNPRHLVRRRGQEARLRCSPMKGHSHVYWYRQLPEEGLKFMVYLQKENIIDESGMPKERFSAEFPKEGPSILRIQQVVRGDSAAYFCASSPLAGYEQYFGPGTRLTVT.

The chain combines TRBV6-4 with TRBJ2-3; tentatively, D is TRBD2 (7 bases). The germline V gene has CDR1 MRHNA and CDR2 SNTAGT. V was shortened by 4 bases and J by 0 bases, with 14 bases between the two germline ends. This CDR3 is 16 amino acids long. The CDR3 DNA reads TGTGCCAGCAGTGCCGAGGGGGGGGGCAGCACAGATACGCAGTATTTT. Translating gives CASSAEGGGSTDTQYF.

In nucleotides, the CDR3 is TGCGCCAGCAGCTTGAGTCCCGATGAGACCCAGTACTTC. Translating it yields CASSLSPDETQYF. The rearrangement joins TRBV5-1 to TRBJ2-5; no definite D call. Deletions cut 1 base from V and 5 bases from J, with 9 bases between. There are 13 residues in the CDR3. Germline CDR1 SGHRS, CDR2 YFSETQ.

V usage is TRBV14 and J usage is TRBJ2-5; D uncertain. CDR1 and CDR2 (germline): SGHDN, FVKESK. The V end lost 2 bases, the J end lost 2 bases, and 6 bases lay between the germline ends. This CDR3 contains 13 residues. As DNA, the CDR3 is TGTGCCAGCAGCCAATTGGTGCAAGAGACCCAGTACTTC. Protein sequence: CASSQLVQETQYF.

The chain has TRBV7-2 and TRBJ2-1; 12 nucleotides agree with TRBD2. Germline values: CDR1 SGHTA, CDR2 FQGNSA. V shed 5 bases and J 2 bases; nucleotides not matched to a gene: 1. The CDR3 totals 15 residues. In nucleotides, the CDR3 is TGTGCCAGCAGCGGACTAGCGGGGCCCTACAATGAGCAGTTCTTC. Amino acid sequence: CASSGLAGPYNEQFF.

This clone was observed a handful of times. This chain joins TRBV5-4 and TRBJ1-5; tentative D call: TRBD1 (6 bases). This CDR3 is built from 18 residues. The V end was cut by 3 bases, the J end by 3 bases, with 22 bases between. Germline CDR1 is SGHNT and CDR2 is YYREEE (reference sequence). CDR3 loop: CASSSPRVRDTNNQPQHF. The CDR3, as DNA: TGTGCCAGCAGCTCTCCTCGGGTCCGGGACACCAACAATCAGCCCCAGCATTTT. Using reference TRBV5-4 and TRBJ1-5 for the parts outside the CDR3, the full variable domain is ETGVTQSPTHLIKTRGQQVTLRCSSQSGHNTVSWYQQALGQGPQFIFQYYREEENGRGNFPPRFSGLQFPNYSSELNVNALELDDSALYLCASSSPRVRDTNNQPQHFGDGTRLSIL.

The V call is TRBV19, the J call TRBJ1-2; 11 bases are shared with TRBD1. The ends lost 7 bases at V and 6 bases at J; junction bases unmatched: 7. Germline V gene sequence: CDR1 LNHDA, CDR2 SQIVND (reference sequence). This CDR3 comprises 14 residues. CDR3 region: CASTLRDRGDGYTF. CDR3 nucleotide sequence: TGTGCCAGTACCCTCCGGGACAGGGGGGATGGCTACACCTTC.

This clone is classed as large. The chain recombines TRBV7-2 with TRBJ2-2; maybe TRBD2 (5 bases). The CDR3 length is 15 residues. Germline CDR1 SGHTA, CDR2 FQGNSA. V dropped 2 bases and J dropped 1 base, with 8 bases sitting between them. In DNA form, the CDR3 reads TGTGCCAGCAGCTTATTAAGCGGGAACACCGGGGAGCTGTTTTTT. This codes for CASSLLSGNTGELFF.

V usage is TRBV27 and J usage is TRBJ2-3; TRBD2 agrees at 9 bases. Germline V lookup: CDR1 MNHEY, CDR2 SMNVEV (reference sequence). CDR3 size: 15 residues. The V segment lost 2 bases and the J segment 2 bases; nucleotides outside the gene matches: 2. The CDR3 bases are TGTGCCAGCAGTTTAGAGCGGGGGGTCACAGATACGCAGTATTTT. Translation gives CASSLERGVTDTQYF.

The chain links TRBV30 to TRBJ1-6; unclear D gene. Trimming cost V 2 bases and J 7 bases, with 6 bases left between them. The CDR3 loop spans 12 amino acids. Germline CDR1 and CDR2: GTSNPN and SVGIG (reference sequence). The CDR3 coding sequence is TGTGCCTGGAGTATCGGGAATTCACCCCTCCACTTT. Protein sequence: CAWSIGNSPLHF.